The rows below give T cell receptor beta chains drawn from one sample of a study of blood T cell repertoires in COVID-19. Sequencing was performed with immunoSEQ multiplex PCR; in TCRdb, only in-frame clones are kept and a portion is missing. The sample holds 250,000 or so clones, under 85% seen once. The sample was PBMCs or T cells enriched from blood (not recorded which). These TCRs come from a man in his 60s who had recovered from COVID-19. Each CDR3 is given without its conserved first and last residue. The order of the fields is clone size, J gene, V gene, CDR3 protein. Rows give clone size only sometimes, using once, few, many, or a class for an expanded clone.

NA,TRBJ1-2,TRBV15,ATSREQQAFYGYT
NA,TRBJ1-2,TRBV7-9,ASSLPGQGFGYT
NA,TRBJ2-1,TRBV18,ASSPWQVSSYNEQF
NA,TRBJ2-7,TRBV18,ASSPGTGYEQY
NA,TRBJ2-5,TRBV7-6,ASSPPPGGLETQY
NA,TRBJ1-3,TRBV5-8,ASSTDRAGNTIY
NA,TRBJ1-3,TRBV4-1,ASSQDRGPGNTIY
NA,TRBJ2-7,TRBV7-9,ASSFPGQVYEQY
NA,TRBJ1-2,TRBV5-1,ASSRNPQTGGYGYT
once,TRBJ2-3,TRBV11-2,ASTSLIFADTQY
NA,TRBJ1-1,TRBV13,ASSGASTEAF
NA,TRBJ1-2,TRBV27,ASSNTGWDGYT
NA,TRBJ2-7,TRBV29-1,SVSDRVYEQY
NA,TRBJ2-7,TRBV6-5,ASIDPPRVYEQY
once,TRBJ2-7,TRBV11-2,ASSLGVSYEQY
NA,TRBJ1-2,TRBV11-2,ASSSRQGAPYGYT
NA,TRBJ2-7,TRBV19,ASSILGDRGHEQY
NA,TRBJ2-4,TRBV6-1,ASSDKQGMLAKNIQY
NA,TRBJ2-2,TRBV27,ASTMSRGTGELF
NA,TRBJ2-5,TRBV3-1/TRBV3-2,ASSRAGVRETQY
NA,TRBJ1-1,TRBV5-1,ASSFSGTGEAEAF
NA,TRBJ2-1,TRBV7-3,ASSLAGGPGNEQF
NA,TRBJ1-5,TRBV27,ASSLRGSNQPQH
NA,TRBJ2-7,TRBV5-1,ASSLSGRPPDYEQY
NA,TRBJ1-3,TRBV25-1,ASRQTGHSGNTIY
NA,TRBJ1-5,TRBV6-5,ASSPDRGSNQPQH
NA,TRBJ1-6,TRBV13,ASSLGQGARNSPLH
few,TRBJ1-2,TRBV4-2,ASSRGVPTDPQDGYT